A single sample gave rise to the 8 T cell receptor beta chains below, sequenced in a study of cytomegalovirus exposure and HLA in healthy donors. A multiplex PCR was run with 60 Vbeta primers and 13 Jbeta primers. Some clones are missing from TCRdb's copy, which holds only in-frame ones; the method was immunoSEQ multiplex PCR. The data hold 120,000 or so clones, with over 60% observed a single time. What was sequenced was PBMCs. These receptors were obtained from a man younger than 30 in good health and CMV-seronegative.

The chain is built from TRBV18 and TRBJ1-5, with 9 bases identical to TRBD1. The J segment lost 5 bases and the V segment lost 2 bases, leaving 4 bases of the junction unmatched. CDR1 and CDR2 (germline): KGHSH, LQKENI. The CDR3 spans 15 residues. The CDR3 DNA is TGTGCCAGCTCACCAAAGGGACAGGGAGATCAGCCCCAGCATTTT. Translation gives CASSPKGQGDQPQHF.

This clone was detected a few times. The chain employs TRBV4-1 and TRBJ1-1, with D perhaps TRBD1 (6 bases). CDR3 size: 14 residues. V lost 5 bases and J lost 4, with 14 bases in between. The germline gives CDR1 MGHRA, CDR2 YSYEKL. The CDR3 nucleotides read TGCGCCAGCAGCAGGGGAGGGGGGGGCACTGAAGCTTTCTTT. This encodes CASSRGGGGTEAFF.

V usage is TRBV19 and J usage is TRBJ1-5, with 12 bases aligning to TRBD1. The CDR3 sequence is 16 residues long. V lost 5 bases to trimming and J lost 7 bases; unmatched junction nucleotides: 9. Germline V CDR1 and CDR2: LNHDA, SQIVND (reference sequence). In DNA form, the CDR3 reads TGTGCCAGTAGTTCTCCGGGACAGGGGGCGGGACAGCCCCAGCATTTT. The encoded protein is CASSSPGQGAGQPQHF.

The rearrangement uses TRBV5-1 and TRBJ2-5; tentative D call: TRBD2 (5 bases). This CDR3 region has 15 residues. The V and J ends lost 5 bases and 2 bases respectively, with 16 bases between them. Germline CDR1 is SGHRS and CDR2 is YFSETQ. Here the CDR3 DNA reads TGCGCCAGCAGTCGGAGCGGCCCCCTTCAAGAGACCCAGTACTTC. It is translated as CASSRSGPLQETQYF.

The chain joins TRBV21-1 to TRBJ1-6; no DNA check was done on the table's D call, TRBD1. TRBV21-1 is recorded as a pseudogene. The CDR3 runs 21 residues. The CDR3 sequence: CASSGQTDRSQAGCYNSPLHF. CDR3 in DNA: TGTGCCAGCAGCGGACAGACCGACAGGTCCCAGGCGGGTTGCTATAATTCACCCCTCCACTTT.

The chain links TRBV5-1 to TRBJ2-5; 14 bases are a match to TRBD2. CDR1 is SGHRS and CDR2 is YFSETQ in the germline V gene. Germline trimming cut 1 base from V and 3 bases from J; bases unmatched to any gene: 17. This CDR3 is built from 21 residues. The CDR3 nucleotides are TGCGCCAGCAGCTTGACTGTGCCAGGACTAGCGGGAGGCCGGGAGGAAGAGACCCAGTACTTC. Translation: CASSLTVPGLAGGREEETQYF.

The V call is TRBV7-9, the J call TRBJ1-1; D gene unclear. V was pared by 4 bases and J by 0 bases, with 12 bases between. CDR1 and CDR2 from the germline V gene are SEHNR and FQNEAQ (reference sequence). The CDR3 extends over 15 amino acids. This chain's CDR3 is CASSSTQKMNTEAFF. In DNA, the CDR3 is TGTGCCAGCAGCTCAACCCAGAAGATGAACACTGAAGCTTTCTTT.

The chain is built from TRBV18 and TRBJ2-3, with D perhaps TRBD2 (6 bases). V lost 1 base and J 4 bases, leaving 9 bases between the germline ends. CDR1 is KGHSH, CDR2 LQKENI, per germline. CDR3 length: 14 amino acids. CDR3 nucleotides: TGTGCCAGCTCACCACGGAGGGACGCAGATACGCAGTATTTT. The encoded protein is CASSPRRDADTQYF.